These 9 T cell receptor beta chains were all obtained from the same sample, sequenced in a study of cytomegalovirus exposure and HLA in healthy donors. With 60 Vbeta and 13 Jbeta primers, the PCR was carried out. The protocol was immunoSEQ multiplex PCR, while the TCRdb copy is restricted to in-frame clones and leaves out a portion. Seen here are about 65,000 clones, 78% observed once, and the top ten hold 2.5% to 3.5%. Sequencing was done on a sample of PBMCs. These receptor sequences come from a girl between 10 and 17 years old in good health and CMV-seropositive.

The chain combines TRBV27 with TRBJ2-7; D gene ambiguous. The CDR3 length is 11 residues. V was clipped by 4 bases and J by 6 bases, with 7 bases between them. Germline CDR1 reads MNHEY; CDR2 reads SMNVEV (reference sequence). In DNA form, the CDR3 reads TGTGCCAGCAGTTCGGTAAGCGAGCAGTACTTC. This translates into CASSSVSEQYF.

The rearrangement links TRBV5-1 to TRBJ2-7; D is possibly TRBD2 (7 bases). Looked up from germline, CDR1 is SGHRS and CDR2 is YFSETQ. The CDR3 has 15 amino acids. Deletions cut 3 bases from V and 4 bases from J, with 17 bases between. CDR3 amino acids: CASSSLQGREYEQYF. The CDR3 DNA follows: TGCGCCAGCAGCTCACTCCAGGGGAGGGAGTACGAGCAGTACTTC.

This chain links TRBV13 with TRBJ2-7; D may be TRBD2 (5 bases). The CDR3 spans 18 residues. Deletions cut 4 bases from V and 0 bases from J, with 22 bases between. Germline loops: CDR1 PRHDT, CDR2 FYEKMQ (reference sequence). The CDR3: CASSSPGDNLASSYEQYF. The CDR3 region has the DNA TGTGCCAGCAGCTCCCCTGGGGATAACCTAGCCAGCTCCTACGAGCAGTACTTC.

This chain joins TRBV7-2 and TRBJ1-1; 8 bases match TRBD1. This CDR3 is built from 18 residues. V gave up 1 base and J gave up 0 bases; unmatched junction bases: 10. CDR1 and CDR2 from the germline V gene are SGHTA and FQGNSA. CDR3 residues: CASSLVARGRRMNTEAFF. For the CDR3, the DNA is TGTGCCAGCAGCTTAGTAGCCAGGGGGCGCCGGATGAACACTGAAGCTTTCTTT.

The chain couples TRBV2 to TRBJ2-7, with 10 bases that match TRBD1. J was trimmed by 2 bases and V by 5 bases; bases with no gene match: 6. This CDR3 spans 15 amino acids. Germline V gene sequence: CDR1 SNHLY, CDR2 FYNNEI. The CDR3 is CASSLLGQGTYEQYF. The CDR3 DNA reads as TGTGCCAGCAGTCTACTGGGACAGGGGACCTACGAGCAGTACTTC.

This chain links TRBV19 with TRBJ1-1; TRBD1 is a possible D gene (5 bases). Germline-derived CDR1 and CDR2 are LNHDA and SQIVND (reference sequence). The CDR3 covers 12 residues. The V gene lost 4 bases and the J gene lost 5 bases, with 8 bases spanning the gap. CDR3 nucleotides: TGTGCCAGTAGTACAGGGTTGACTGAAGCTTTCTTT. It specifies CASSTGLTEAFF.

V usage is TRBV10-1 and J usage is TRBJ2-7; D remains unclear. Trimming removed 2 bases at V and 11 bases at J, with 10 bases between. CDR1 and CDR2 (germline): WNHNN, SYGVQD (reference sequence). This CDR3 is built from 11 residues. The CDR3 nucleotides read TGCGCCAGCAGTGAGGGCGCAGGCGAGTACTTC. Its translation is CASSEGAGEYF.

The rearrangement uses TRBV5-6 and TRBJ1-1; 8 bases align to TRBD1. V gave up 3 bases and J gave up 10 bases; unmatched junction bases: 5. This CDR3 is 12 amino acids long. Germline-derived CDR1 and CDR2 are SGHDT and YYEEEE. The CDR3 nucleotides read TGTGCCAGCAGCTCCTACAGGGGGATAGCTTTCTTT. It specifies CASSSYRGIAFF.

This clone was recorded only once. This chain uses TRBV6-1 with TRBJ2-7; 7 nucleotides align to TRBD1. J lost 2 bases, V lost 6 bases, and 10 bases had no gene match. CDR3 size: 15 residues. Germline V gives CDR1 MNHNS, CDR2 SASEGT. This CDR3 reads CASSVGQDLAYEQYF. The DNA of the CDR3 is TGTGCCAGCAGCGTTGGACAGGATTTGGCCTACGAGCAGTACTTC.